A selection of T cell receptor beta chains follows, all from one sample in a study of a mutant IDH1 vaccine in newly diagnosed glioma. TCRdb keeps only in-frame clones here, not all; method: immunoSEQ multiplex PCR. The table shows under 55,000 clones, with 75% to 95% occurring only once. The antigens for these receptors are not known. The starting material was PBMCs, obtained from a glioma patient whose treatment included an IDH1 peptide vaccine. All receptors derive from a man aged 45-65 years with glioma. Both conserved end residues are part of each CDR3. A D gene is named only where the DNA matches it firmly. A row's size may be missing; if present it is once, few, many or a size class.

clone size	J gene	V gene	D gene	CDR3 protein	CDR3 DNA
.	TRBJ2-3	TRBV18	TRBD1	CASSPQTGGKDTQYF	TGTGCCAGCTCACCCCAGACAGGGGGCAAAGATACGCAGTATTTT
once	TRBJ1-1	TRBV4-1	TRBD1	CASSRRDRNGETEAFF	TGCGCCAGCAGCCGCCGGGACAGGAACGGAGAAACTGAAGCTTTCTTT
few	TRBJ2-7	TRBV15	.	CATSLDYRENYEQYF	TGTGCCACCAGCTTGGACTACAGGGAAAACTACGAGCAGTACTTC
once	TRBJ1-5	TRBV11-2	TRBD1	CASSQGARSNQPQHF	TGTGCCAGCAGCCAGGGGGCACGAAGCAATCAGCCCCAGCATTTT
.	TRBJ1-5	TRBV9	.	CASSVGWGPNQPQHF	TGTGCCAGCAGCGTAGGCTGGGGGCCCAATCAGCCCCAGCATTTT
.	TRBJ1-2	TRBV5-1	TRBD1	CASSLGQGESYGYTF	TGCGCCAGCAGCTTGGGACAGGGGGAGAGTTATGGCTACACCTTC
.	TRBJ2-7	TRBV11-1	.	CASSLGTQLTYEQYF	TGTGCCAGCAGCTTAGGGACTCAACTAACCTACGAGCAGTACTTC
.	TRBJ2-7	TRBV5-1	.	CASSYKWGQTTYEQYF	TGCGCCAGCAGCTATAAGTGGGGGCAGACGACCTACGAGCAGTACTTC
.	TRBJ1-2	TRBV6-6	TRBD1	CASRHQTGRGYGYTF	TGTGCCAGCAGGCACCAGACAGGGAGGGGCTATGGCTACACCTTC
.	TRBJ2-7	TRBV29-1	TRBD2	CSVLGGDVGEQYF	TGCAGCGTTTTGGGGGGGGACGTAGGTGAGCAGTACTTC
.	TRBJ2-1	TRBV2	.	CASSGGGSYNEQFF	TGTGCCAGCAGTGGGGGGGGCAGCTACAATGAGCAGTTCTTC
.	TRBJ1-5	TRBV6-5	TRBD1	CATQLRQGANQPQHF	TGTGCCACCCAGCTACGACAGGGCGCCAATCAGCCCCAGCATTTT
.	TRBJ1-2	TRBV30	.	CAWAPGGSFYGYTF	TGTGCCTGGGCCCCCGGGGGCTCCTTCTATGGCTACACCTTC
.	TRBJ1-2	TRBV2	.	CASSERGGSRGYTF	TGTGCCAGCAGTGAACGGGGGGGATCGCGGGGCTACACCTTC
once	TRBJ2-1	TRBV30	.	CAWSPLGDLTYNEQFF	TGTGCCTGGAGTCCCCTAGGGGACCTTACCTACAATGAGCAGTTCTTC
.	TRBJ2-3	TRBV9	.	CASSVLMTDTQYF	TGTGCCAGCAGCGTATTGATGACCGATACGCAGTATTTT
.	TRBJ1-2	TRBV6-4	.	CASSDTGNKDYGYTF	TGTGCCAGCAGTGACACAGGGAATAAGGACTATGGCTACACCTTC
.	TRBJ2-7	TRBV7-9	.	CASSFYGVGFDEQYF	TGTGCCAGCAGCTTCTATGGGGTCGGTTTCGACGAGCAGTACTTC
.	TRBJ2-3	TRBV5-6	.	CASSFGLGRGRGTDTQYF	TGTGCCAGCAGCTTTGGTTTAGGGCGGGGAAGAGGCACAGATACGCAGTATTTT
.	TRBJ1-1	TRBV6-5	TRBD1	CASGGGPEAFF	TGTGCCAGTGGAGGGGGCCCTGAAGCTTTCTTT
few	TRBJ2-3	TRBV18	.	CASSPGPLAGATTDTQYF	TGTGCCAGCTCACCGGGCCCCCTGGCGGGGGCTACCACAGATACGCAGTATTTT
.	TRBJ2-7	TRBV4-3	.	CASSQDPGPYEQYF	TGCGCCAGCAGCCAAGATCCGGGCCCCTACGAGCAGTACTTC
.	TRBJ2-5	TRBV11-2	TRBD1	CASSPDGRFGTGQETQYF	TGTGCCAGCAGCCCCGACGGTCGGTTTGGGACAGGACAAGAGACCCAGTACTTC
once	TRBJ1-1	TRBV9	.	CASSVVQGREAEAFF	TGTGCCAGCAGCGTAGTTCAGGGGAGGGAGGCTGAAGCTTTCTTT
.	TRBJ2-7	TRBV5-5	.	CASSLTVGVRYEQYF	TGTGCCAGCAGCTTGACAGTAGGTGTCCGCTACGAGCAGTACTTC
.	TRBJ2-1	TRBV7-9	.	CASSLGGRVSYNEQFF	TGTGCCAGCAGCTTAGGAGGGCGGGTTTCCTACAATGAGCAGTTCTTC
.	TRBJ2-7	TRBV15	TRBD2	CATSRGRTSSREQYF	TGTGCCACCAGCAGAGGAAGGACTAGCTCGCGCGAGCAGTACTTC
.	TRBJ1-6	TRBV14	.	CASSLTTESPLHF	TGTGCCAGCAGCCTCACGACGGAGTCACCCCTCCACTTT
once	TRBJ1-4	TRBV19	TRBD1	CASSPTGRTNEKLFF	TGTGCCAGTAGTCCGACAGGGAGGACTAATGAAAAACTGTTTTTT
.	TRBJ2-2	TRBV5-1	.	CASSLVPGDSTSTGELFF	TGCGCCAGCAGCTTGGTACCCGGGGACTCGACATCCACCGGGGAGCTGTTTTTT
.	TRBJ2-1	TRBV7-9	TRBD2	CASSGLAGVRINEQFF	TGTGCCAGCTCGGGACTAGCGGGAGTCAGGATCAATGAGCAGTTCTTC
.	TRBJ2-7	TRBV5-5	TRBD1	CASSPLRDRGYEQYF	TGTGCCAGCAGCCCCCTCCGGGACAGGGGGTACGAGCAGTACTTC
few	TRBJ2-5	TRBV30	.	CAWSVNKGARTQYF	TGTGCCTGGAGTGTAAATAAAGGGGCGCGGACCCAGTACTTC
.	TRBJ2-2	TRBV6-1	.	CASRTAGGLGELFF	TGTGCCAGCAGGACAGCAGGAGGGCTCGGGGAGCTGTTTTTT
.	TRBJ2-2	TRBV19	TRBD2	CASSKWFPSGRSYTGELFF	TGTGCCAGTAGTAAGTGGTTCCCTAGCGGGAGGTCGTACACCGGGGAGCTGTTTTTT
.	TRBJ1-1	TRBV5-1	.	CASRTGSTEAFF	TGCGCCAGCAGAACAGGGTCCACTGAAGCTTTCTTT
.	TRBJ2-3	TRBV4-2	TRBD1	CASSYPGQGYDTQYF	TGTGCCAGCAGCTACCCGGGACAGGGTTATGATACGCAGTATTTT
.	TRBJ2-7	TRBV29-1	.	CSVALGPYEQYF	TGCAGCGTGGCACTAGGGCCCTACGAGCAGTACTTC
.	TRBJ1-1	TRBV15	TRBD1	CATSPYRGNTEAFF	TGTGCCACCAGCCCTTACAGGGGGAACACTGAAGCTTTCTTT
.	TRBJ2-2	TRBV5-4	TRBD1	CASSRSGTENTGELFF	TGTGCCAGCAGCCGTTCCGGGACAGAAAACACCGGGGAGCTGTTTTTT
.	TRBJ1-6	TRBV30	.	CAHEVQGFNSPLHF	TGTGCCCACGAGGTCCAGGGCTTTAATTCACCCCTCCACTTT
.	TRBJ1-1	TRBV18	.	CASSPVGVARNEAFF	TGTGCCAGCTCCCCTGTAGGAGTGGCGAGGAATGAAGCTTTCTTT
.	TRBJ1-1	TRBV19	.	CASSMGTEAFF	TGTGCCAGTAGTATGGGCACTGAAGCTTTCTTT
.	TRBJ1-3	TRBV6-5	.	CANSGIVQGGNTIYF	TGTGCCAACTCCGGGATCGTACAGGGTGGAAACACCATATATTTT